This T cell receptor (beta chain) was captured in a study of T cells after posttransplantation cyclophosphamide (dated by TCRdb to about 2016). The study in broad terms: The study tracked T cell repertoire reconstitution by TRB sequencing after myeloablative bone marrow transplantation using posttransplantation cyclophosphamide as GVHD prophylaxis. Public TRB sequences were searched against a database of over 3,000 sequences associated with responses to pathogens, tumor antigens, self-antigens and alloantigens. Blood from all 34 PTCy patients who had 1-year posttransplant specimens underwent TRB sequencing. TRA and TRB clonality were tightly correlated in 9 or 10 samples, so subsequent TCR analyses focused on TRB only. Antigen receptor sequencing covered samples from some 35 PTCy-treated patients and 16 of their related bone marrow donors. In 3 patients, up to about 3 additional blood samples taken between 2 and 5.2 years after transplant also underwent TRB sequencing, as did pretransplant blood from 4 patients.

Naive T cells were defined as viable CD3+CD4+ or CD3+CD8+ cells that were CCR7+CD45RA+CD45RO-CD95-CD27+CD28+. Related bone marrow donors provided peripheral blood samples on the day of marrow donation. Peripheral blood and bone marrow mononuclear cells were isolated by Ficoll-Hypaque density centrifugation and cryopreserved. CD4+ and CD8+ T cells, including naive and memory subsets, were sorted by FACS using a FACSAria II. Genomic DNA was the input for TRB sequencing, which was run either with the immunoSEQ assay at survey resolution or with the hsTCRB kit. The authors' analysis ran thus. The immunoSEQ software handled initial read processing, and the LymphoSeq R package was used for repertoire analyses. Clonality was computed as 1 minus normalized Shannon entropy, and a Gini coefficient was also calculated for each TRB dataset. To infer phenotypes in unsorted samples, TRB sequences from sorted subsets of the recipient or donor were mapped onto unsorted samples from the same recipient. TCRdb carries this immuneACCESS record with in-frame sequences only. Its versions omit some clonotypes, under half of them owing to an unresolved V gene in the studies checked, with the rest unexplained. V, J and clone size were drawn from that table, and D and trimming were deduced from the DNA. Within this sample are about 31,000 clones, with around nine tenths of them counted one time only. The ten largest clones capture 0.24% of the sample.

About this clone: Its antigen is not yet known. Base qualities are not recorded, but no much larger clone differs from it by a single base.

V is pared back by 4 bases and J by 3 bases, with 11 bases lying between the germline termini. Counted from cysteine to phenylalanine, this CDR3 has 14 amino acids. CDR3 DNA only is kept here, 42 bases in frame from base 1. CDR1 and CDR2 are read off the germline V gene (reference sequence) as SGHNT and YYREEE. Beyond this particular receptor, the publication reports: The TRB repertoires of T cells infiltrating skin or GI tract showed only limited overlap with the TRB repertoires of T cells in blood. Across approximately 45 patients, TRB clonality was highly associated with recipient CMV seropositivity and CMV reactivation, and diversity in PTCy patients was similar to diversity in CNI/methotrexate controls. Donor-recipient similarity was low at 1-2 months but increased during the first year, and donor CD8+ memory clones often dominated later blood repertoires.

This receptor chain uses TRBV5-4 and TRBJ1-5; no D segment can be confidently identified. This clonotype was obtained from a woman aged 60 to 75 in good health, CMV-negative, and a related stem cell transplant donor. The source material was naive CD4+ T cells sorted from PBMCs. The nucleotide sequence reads TGTGCCAGCAGCACGACACCACACAATCAGCCCCAGCATTTT. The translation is CASSTTPHNQPQHF.